One and the same sample provided the 21 T cell receptor beta chains below, sequenced in a study of graft-versus-host responses after intestinal transplantation. Assay: immunoSEQ multiplex PCR; the TCRdb copy retains only in-frame clones and omits some. The table has under 45,000 clones, under 90% seen once. The source was PBMCs, collected 260 to 270 days after transplant. The receptors here all came from a human patient who received an intestinal transplant, so some T cells may come from the graft donor.

The chain combines TRBV9 with TRBJ1-2, with D possibly being TRBD1 (5 bases). Germline V lookup: CDR1 SGDLS, CDR2 YYNGEE. The V gene lost 0 bases and the J gene lost 2 bases, with 8 bases spanning the gap. This CDR3 region has 14 residues. The CDR3 region is CASSVGAGNYGYTF. The CDR3 DNA is TGTGCCAGCAGCGTAGGGGCAGGGAACTATGGCTACACCTTC.

The chain has TRBV6-5 and TRBJ1-3; TRBD1 might be the D (5 bases). V was trimmed by 5 bases and J by 2 bases, leaving 13 bases between them. Germline-derived CDR1 and CDR2 are MNHEY and SVGAGI. CDR3 size: 15 residues. This CDR3 reads CASSRTGGTGNTIYF. CDR3 in DNA: TGTGCCAGCAGTCGCACAGGAGGTACTGGAAACACCATATATTTT.

The chain links TRBV13 to TRBJ1-1, with D possibly TRBD1 on 5 matching bases. CDR1 and CDR2 (germline): PRHDT, FYEKMQ (reference sequence). Trimming stripped 1 base from V and 3 bases from J, with 9 bases between. This CDR3 is built from 14 residues. CDR3 nucleotides: TGTGCCAGCAGCTTAGAAGGGGACTACACTGAAGCTTTCTTT. Translating it yields CASSLEGDYTEAFF. Complete variable domain (other parts from reference TRBV13 and TRBJ1-1): AAGVIQSPRHLIKEKRETATLKCYPIPRHDTVYWYQQGPGQDPQFLISFYEKMQSDKGSIPDRFSAQQFSDYHSELNMSSLELGDSALYFCASSLEGDYTEAFFGQGTRLTVV.

This chain joins TRBV5-1 and TRBJ1-2, with 9 bases that match TRBD1. This CDR3 has 15 residues. Germline CDR1 and CDR2: SGHRS and YFSETQ. The junction had 9 bases not matched to a gene; V was cut back by 4 bases and J by 5 bases. The CDR3 DNA reads TGCGCCAGCAGCCCGGGGACAGGGTTCGGGTATGGCTACACCTTC. This translates into CASSPGTGFGYGYTF. Based on the CDR3 plus reference TRBV5-1 and TRBJ1-2, the full variable domain is KAGVTQTPRYLIKTRGQQVTLSCSPISGHRSVSWYQQTPGQGLQFLFEYFSETQRNKGNFPGRFSGRQFSNSRSEMNVSTLELGDSALYLCASSPGTGFGYGYTFGSGTRLTVV.

The chain uses TRBV29-1 and TRBJ2-1, with a tentative D call TRBD2 (6 bases). Deletions cut 7 bases from V and 5 bases from J, with 15 bases between. This CDR3 has 13 amino acids. Germline V CDR1 and CDR2: SQVTM, ANQGSEA. CDR3 sequence reads: CSALGGTDNEQFF. The CDR3, as DNA: TGCAGCGCTCTAGGTGGGACTGACAATGAGCAGTTCTTC.

The chain carries TRBV10-2 and TRBJ1-3, with D perhaps matching TRBD1 (5 bases). The CDR3 has 17 amino acids. Germline CDR1 reads WSHSY; CDR2 reads SAAADI. The V end lost 0 bases, the J end lost 2 bases, and 14 bases lay between the germline ends. CDR3 amino acids: CASSESGLYAPGNTIYF. In DNA form, the CDR3 reads TGCGCCAGCAGTGAGTCGGGACTCTATGCCCCTGGAAACACCATATATTTT.

This sequence joins TRBV11-3 and TRBJ2-7; 7 bases are a match to TRBD1. V dropped 4 bases and J dropped 3; count of bases not matched to a gene: 6. The CDR3 is 14 amino acids. Germline V gives CDR1 SGHNT, CDR2 YENEEA. The CDR3 DNA is TGTGCCAGCAGCTCAGGGGGATCTAACTACGAGCAGTACTTC. Translation: CASSSGGSNYEQYF. The full variable domain, with the rest looked up from reference TRBV11-3 and TRBJ2-7, is EAGVVQSPRYKIIEKKQPVAFWCNPISGHNTLYWYLQNLGQGPELLIRYENEEAVDDSQLPKDRFSAERLKGVDSTLKIQPAELGDSAVYLCASSSGGSNYEQYFGPGTRLTVT.

V is TRBV10-2 and J is TRBJ2-3, with D tentatively TRBD2 (5 bases). Between the trimmed V and J ends, which lost 2 bases and 5 bases, there was a span of 5 bases. Germline CDR1 is WSHSY and CDR2 is SAAADI. The CDR3 covers 12 residues. CDR3 amino acids: CASSEGRDTQYF. The CDR3 coding sequence is TGCGCCAGCAGTGAGGGGAGAGATACGCAGTATTTT.

This rearrangement joins TRBV19 to TRBJ2-4, with 9 positions matching TRBD2. Germline V lookup: CDR1 LNHDA, CDR2 SQIVND (reference sequence). The CDR3 loop spans 18 amino acids. Trimming took 1 base from V and 2 from J; bases not matched to a gene: 9. CDR3 nucleotides: TGTGCCAGTAGTATAGGAGGCGGGGGGGCTTCTACCAAAAACATTCAGTACTTC. It codes for CASSIGGGGASTKNIQYF. Based on the CDR3 plus reference TRBV19 and TRBJ2-4, the full variable domain is DGGITQSPKYLFRKEGQNVTLSCEQNLNHDAMYWYRQDPGQGLRLIYYSQIVNDFQKGDIAEGYSVSREKKESFPLTVTSAQKNPTAFYLCASSIGGGGASTKNIQYFGAGTRLSVL.

This clone was observed once. The chain carries TRBV28 and TRBJ1-3; D gene uncertain. This CDR3 region has 15 residues. Trimming took off 5 bases at V and 0 bases at J, with 11 bases between the two ends. Looked up from germline, CDR1 is MDHEN and CDR2 is SYDVKM. CDR3 coding DNA: TGTGCCAGCAGTCCTTCCTATACCTCTGGAAACACCATATATTTT. Its protein product is CASSPSYTSGNTIYF.

The V call is TRBV6-1, the J call TRBJ2-7; 8 bases agree with TRBD1. The CDR3 runs 14 residues. Per germline, CDR1 MNHNS and CDR2 SASEGT. V lost 7 bases to trimming and J lost 6 bases; unmatched junction nucleotides: 11. The CDR3 DNA reads as TGTGCCAGCACCCCGAAGACAGGGGCCCTCGAGCAGTACTTC. This encodes CASTPKTGALEQYF.

CDR3 nucleotides: TGTGCTAGTGGCTCCCGCGACAGAACCCAAGAGACCCAGTACTTC. This sequence encodes CASGSRDRTQETQYF. The chain recombines TRBV12-5 with TRBJ2-5; tentative D call: TRBD1 (5 bases). Germline V CDR1 and CDR2: LGHNT, FRNRAP. V lost 6 bases to trimming and J lost 1 base, with 15 bases between them. The CDR3 covers 15 residues.

CDR3 sequence reads: CASSPTGTGELFF. The CDR3 region has the DNA TGCGCCAGCAGCCCGACAGGGACCGGGGAGCTGTTTTTT. The rearrangement joins TRBV4-1 to TRBJ2-2; TRBD1 matches 7 bases. The CDR3 sequence is 13 residues long. Germline V gives CDR1 MGHRA, CDR2 YSYEKL. Trimming at V came to 4 bases and at J to 5 bases, leaving 1 base not matched to a gene.

The V and J genes are TRBV15 and TRBJ1-5; unclear D gene. The germline CDR1 and CDR2 sequences are LNHNV and YYDKDF (reference sequence). Trimming removed 0 bases at V and 4 bases at J, with 7 bases between. The CDR3 length is 14 residues. The CDR3 loop is CATSRDSSNQPQHF. As DNA, the CDR3 is TGTGCCACCAGCAGAGATTCCTCAAATCAGCCCCAGCATTTT.

The chain employs TRBV7-9 and TRBJ2-7, with 8 bases matching TRBD1. The V segment lost 2 bases and the J segment 0 bases; nucleotides outside the gene matches: 6. CDR3 length: 16 residues. The V gene's germline CDR1 is SEHNR and CDR2 FQNEAQ (reference sequence). In nucleotides, the CDR3 is TGTGCCAGCAGCTTAAGTGGGACAGGTCGCTCCTACGAGCAGTACTTC. It codes for CASSLSGTGRSYEQYF.

The rearrangement joins TRBV7-9 to TRBJ1-1; perhaps TRBD1 as D (6 bases). This CDR3 is built from 15 residues. Germline CDR1 reads SEHNR; CDR2 reads FQNEAQ (reference sequence). The germline V and J ends were trimmed by 6 bases and 4 bases, with 18 bases remaining between them. The CDR3 DNA is TGTGCCAGCAGTTCCCCCGCAGGGGTTTTCACTGAAGCTTTCTTT. This gives the protein CASSSPAGVFTEAFF.

This clone showed up just a few times. The V call is TRBV6-1, the J call TRBJ2-3; tentatively, D is TRBD2 (7 bases). The length of the CDR3 is 16 residues. Trimming cost V 4 bases and J 1 base, with 15 bases left between them. CDR1 and CDR2 (germline): MNHNS, SASEGT. In nucleotides, the CDR3 is TGTGCCAGCAGTGCAGTGGGAGGGGGAGGCACAGATACGCAGTATTTT. Encoded protein: CASSAVGGGGTDTQYF.

The chain joins TRBV9 to TRBJ1-4; tentatively, D is TRBD1 (6 bases). Trimming shortened V by 2 bases and J by 2 bases, and 10 bases separated the two germline ends. Germline lookup yields CDR1 SGDLS and CDR2 YYNGEE. The CDR3 is 15 amino acids. The CDR3: CASSVTGFTNEKLFF. The CDR3 DNA sequence: TGTGCCAGCAGCGTCACAGGGTTTACTAATGAAAAACTGTTTTTT.

The sample holds a few counts of this clone. The chain links TRBV2 to TRBJ1-6; D not resolved. There are 12 residues in the CDR3. CDR1 is SNHLY and CDR2 is FYNNEI in the germline V gene. V lost 2 bases, J lost 11 bases, and 7 bases lay in between. Here the CDR3 DNA reads TGTGCCAGCAGTGAATGGACGCCACCCCTCCACTTT. It yields the protein CASSEWTPPLHF.

This clone was detected only once. V gene TRBV4-1 combines with J gene TRBJ2-7; TRBD1 matches 9 bases. CDR3 length: 15 amino acids. With 1 base clipped from V and 5 bases from J, the junction kept 6 bases outside the gene matches. Germline-derived CDR1 and CDR2 are MGHRA and YSYEKL. CDR3 residues: CASSQGLGQGNEQYF. Here the CDR3 DNA reads TGCGCCAGCAGCCAAGGTCTGGGACAGGGAAACGAGCAGTACTTC.

This clone has a single count. The gene calls are TRBV4-1 and TRBJ2-1; a possible D gene is TRBD1 (6 bases). Looked up from germline, CDR1 is MGHRA and CDR2 is YSYEKL. This CDR3 spans 17 amino acids. The V end lost 1 base, the J end lost 0 bases, and 13 bases lay between the germline ends. Here the CDR3 DNA reads TGCGCCAGCAGCCAAGGAACAGGGCCGAGCTCCTACAATGAGCAGTTCTTC. Its translation is CASSQGTGPSSYNEQFF.